A single sample is the source of the 24 T cell receptor beta chains below, sequenced in a study of blood T cell repertoires in COVID-19. Sequenced by immunoSEQ multiplex PCR; TCRdb stores in-frame clones only, minus some. The table lists a few hundred thousand clones, approximately 85% of them singletons. Sequencing input: peripheral blood. Source of these receptors: a human donor with COVID-19, enrolled during active disease. The donor label of this sample is uncertain.

The rearrangement joins TRBV2 to TRBJ1-2; 9 bases are a match to TRBD1. Germline CDR1 reads SNHLY; CDR2 reads FYNNEI. V was pared by 9 bases and J by 7 bases, with 9 bases of the junction left unmatched. This CDR3 contains 13 residues. For the CDR3, the DNA is TGTGCCAGTGGGACAGGGCGCGAAGCTGGCTACACCTTC. Residues: CASGTGREAGYTF.

The J gene is TRBJ2-3, the V gene TRBV14, with 10 bases that match TRBD1. This CDR3 comprises 13 residues. From germline, CDR1 is SGHDN and CDR2 FVKESK. With V trimmed by 7 bases and J by 6 bases, 4 bases remained unmatched. The CDR3 DNA sequence: TGTGCCAGCAAGGGGACAGGGGCTGATACGCAGTATTTT. Amino acids: CASKGTGADTQYF.

The chain employs TRBV6-4 and TRBJ2-4, with 7 nucleotides matching TRBD1. J gave up 3 bases and V 6 bases, and 5 bases lay outside the gene matches. Germline V gene data show CDR1 as MRHNA and CDR2 as SNTAGT. This CDR3 is 14 amino acids long. The CDR3 sequence: CASSPGTDKNIQYF. As DNA, the CDR3 is TGTGCCAGCAGCCCCGGGACAGACAAAAACATTCAGTACTTC.

The chain carries TRBV5-1 and TRBJ1-5; perhaps TRBD1 as D (5 bases). This CDR3 contains 16 residues. The germline V gene encodes CDR1 SGHRS and CDR2 YFSETQ. V shed 0 bases and J shed 9 bases, with 19 bases lying between them. CDR3 sequence: CASSLGAEPSGGPQHF. CDR3 nucleotide sequence: TGCGCCAGCAGCTTGGGGGCAGAGCCCTCCGGGGGGCCCCAGCATTTT.

The rearrangement uses TRBV5-4 and TRBJ1-6; tentatively, D is TRBD1 (6 bases). Trimming pared 4 bases from V and 10 bases from J, leaving 15 bases between. The length of the CDR3 is 14 residues. From germline, CDR1 is SGHNT and CDR2 YYREEE (reference sequence). CDR3 region: CASSGRGKGSPLHF. Written as DNA, the CDR3 is TGTGCCAGCAGCGGTAGGGGGAAAGGCTCACCCCTCCACTTT. Full variable domain (remainder filled in from reference TRBV5-4 and TRBJ1-6): ETGVTQSPTHLIKTRGQQVTLRCSSQSGHNTVSWYQQALGQGPQFIFQYYREEENGRGNFPPRFSGLQFPNYSSELNVNALELDDSALYLCASSGRGKGSPLHFGNGTRLTVT.

The chain couples TRBV18 to TRBJ2-3; 7 nucleotides match TRBD2. This CDR3 spans 15 amino acids. CDR1 and CDR2 (germline): KGHSH, LQKENI. Trimming removed 6 bases from V and 0 bases from J; junction bases left unmatched: 6. The CDR3: CASSPAGASTDTQYF. In DNA, the CDR3 is TGTGCCAGCTCCCCGGCGGGAGCTAGCACAGATACGCAGTATTTT.

V and J are TRBV11-2 and TRBJ1-1; D not certain. In germline, CDR1 is SGHAT, CDR2 FQNNGV. The CDR3 sequence is 12 residues long. The V end was cut by 2 bases, the J end by 8 bases, with 9 bases between. The CDR3 DNA reads TGTGCCAGCAGCTTATTGACCAGGGAAGCTTTCTTT. Encoded protein: CASSLLTREAFF. The full variable domain, completed using reference TRBV11-2 and TRBJ1-1, is EAGVAQSPRYKIIEKRQSVAFWCNPISGHATLYWYQQILGQGPKLLIQFQNNGVVDDSQLPKDRFSAERLKGVDSTLKIQPAKLEDSAVYLCASSLLTREAFFGQGTRLTVV.

J is TRBJ1-2 and V is TRBV4-3; no clear D gene. The CDR3 has 17 residues. CDR1 and CDR2 from the germline V gene are LGHNA and YSLEER. The V and J ends lost 0 bases and 1 base respectively, with 15 bases between them. CDR3 loop: CASSQDGGGGINYGYTF. Here the CDR3 DNA reads TGCGCCAGCAGCCAAGATGGAGGTGGCGGGATTAACTATGGCTACACCTTC.

The J gene is TRBJ1-2, the V gene TRBV6-5, with 8 nucleotides matching TRBD1. From germline, CDR1 is MNHEY and CDR2 SVGAGI. The CDR3 is 13 residues long. The V gene end was trimmed by 8 bases and the J gene end by 2 bases; junction bases not matched to a gene: 4. The DNA for the CDR3 is TGTGCCAGCCTCGACAGGGGCAACTATGGCTACACCTTC. Residues: CASLDRGNYGYTF.

This chain connects TRBV5-4 to TRBJ2-5, with 11 nucleotides matching TRBD2. Germline V CDR1 and CDR2: SGHNT, YYREEE (reference sequence). V lost 4 bases to trimming and J lost 0 bases; unmatched junction nucleotides: 5. There are 16 residues in the CDR3. The CDR3 here is CASSERTSGYQETQYF. As DNA, the CDR3 is TGTGCCAGCAGCGAGAGGACTAGCGGGTACCAAGAGACCCAGTACTTC.

This rearrangement joins TRBV13 to TRBJ2-4, with 7 bases lining up with TRBD2. The CDR3 has 16 amino acids. Germline V gives CDR1 PRHDT, CDR2 FYEKMQ (reference sequence). Trimming at V came to 3 bases and at J to 9 bases, leaving 14 bases not matched to a gene. CDR3 nucleotide sequence: TGTGCCAGCAGCTTCGCGGGGGAGGGTTCGGGAACCATTCAGTACTTC. Translated, it gives CASSFAGEGSGTIQYF.

The chain combines TRBV2 with TRBJ2-1; TRBD1 aligns across 11 bases. CDR1 and CDR2 (germline): SNHLY, FYNNEI. V was clipped by 5 bases and J by 7 bases; unmatched bases: 7. The length of the CDR3 is 15 residues. CDR3 protein: CASSNRDRGGNEQFF. The CDR3 DNA follows: TGTGCCAGCAGTAACCGGGACAGGGGGGGTAATGAGCAGTTCTTC. Full variable domain (outside the CDR3, taken from reference TRBV2 and TRBJ2-1): EPEVTQTPSHQVTQMGQEVILRCVPISNHLYFYWYRQILGQKVEFLVSFYNNEISEKSEIFDDQFSVERPDGSNFTLKIRSTKLEDSAMYFCASSNRDRGGNEQFFGPGTRLTVL.

The V gene is TRBV6-5, the J gene TRBJ1-2; D is possibly TRBD1 (6 bases). Trimming removed 6 bases at V and 8 bases at J, with 16 bases between. The CDR3 loop spans 13 amino acids. CDR1 and CDR2 (germline): MNHEY, SVGAGI. The CDR3 loop is CASRVQGLEGYTF. The CDR3 DNA reads TGTGCCAGCAGGGTACAGGGCCTGGAGGGCTACACCTTC.

The chain's CDR3 is CASSQSPSLAGGKVGETQYF. CDR3 nucleotide sequence: TGTGCCAGTAGTCAAAGCCCCAGTCTCGCAGGGGGTAAGGTTGGAGAGACCCAGTACTTC. The V call is TRBV19, the J call TRBJ2-5, with 7 bases matching TRBD1. Trimming removed 5 bases from V and 4 bases from J; junction bases left unmatched: 25. CDR3 length: 20 amino acids. Germline CDR1 LNHDA, CDR2 SQIVND (reference sequence).

The gene calls are TRBV5-1 and TRBJ1-1; TRBD1 might be the D (6 bases). This CDR3 comprises 15 residues. Germline CDR1 is SGHRS and CDR2 is YFSETQ. The V and J ends lost 0 bases and 4 bases respectively, with 13 bases between them. The CDR3 bases are TGCGCCAGCAGCTTGGCAGGGGAAGTGAGCACTGAAGCTTTCTTT. It translates to CASSLAGEVSTEAFF.

The rearrangement joins TRBV28 to TRBJ2-5; D not certain. The CDR3 contains 15 residues. The V end lost 1 base, the J end lost 2 bases, and 11 bases lay between the germline ends. CDR1 is MDHEN, CDR2 SYDVKM, per germline. The CDR3, as DNA: TGTGCCAGCAGTTTATTTCAGTTGCGGCAAGAGACCCAGTACTTC. It is translated as CASSLFQLRQETQYF.

The V call is TRBV27, the J call TRBJ2-1; 10 bases align to TRBD2. This CDR3 has 16 amino acids. Looked up from germline, CDR1 is MNHEY and CDR2 is SMNVEV (reference sequence). V trimming: 6 bases; J trimming: 4 bases; junction bases outside the gene matches: 9. The CDR3 nucleotides read TGTGCCAGCAGGACCCGGCCTAGCGGGAGTTACAATGAGCAGTTCTTC. Its protein is CASRTRPSGSYNEQFF.

This chain joins TRBV6-5 and TRBJ1-4, with D unclear. This CDR3 is 15 amino acids long. Germline values: CDR1 MNHEY, CDR2 SVGAGI. V dropped 2 bases and J dropped 1 base, with 8 bases sitting between them. The CDR3 region has the DNA TGTGCCAGCAGTTACACTCGGGGAACTAATGAAAAACTGTTTTTT. Protein: CASSYTRGTNEKLFF.

The chain is built from TRBV19 and TRBJ1-3; the D gene is possibly TRBD1 (5 bases). V lost 5 bases to trimming and J lost 4 bases, with 21 bases between them. The CDR3 sequence is 17 residues long. Germline CDR1 LNHDA, CDR2 SQIVND (reference sequence). This CDR3 reads CASSPQRSTAWGNTIYF. The CDR3 bases are TGTGCCAGTAGTCCTCAACGGTCGACAGCCTGGGGAAACACCATATATTTT.

The chain combines TRBV11-3 with TRBJ2-4; no definite D call. CDR3 length: 16 residues. The ends were cut back, 5 bases at V and 3 bases at J, with 17 bases in the middle. Germline V gene lookup returns CDR1 SGHNT and CDR2 YENEEA. Written as DNA, the CDR3 is TGTGCCAGCAGCCAAGGTATCGGATCGGGCAAAAACATTCAGTACTTC. Its translation: CASSQGIGSGKNIQYF.

The rearrangement uses TRBV27 and TRBJ2-5; 9 bases map to TRBD1. CDR3 length: 14 amino acids. Germline lookup yields CDR1 MNHEY and CDR2 SMNVEV (reference sequence). The V and J ends lost 6 bases and 6 bases, in that order; junction bases with no gene match: 8. In nucleotides, the CDR3 is TGTGCCAGCAGCTTGACAGGGGGGACAAAGACCCAGTACTTC. It codes for CASSLTGGTKTQYF.

The chain uses TRBV28 and TRBJ2-3, with 7 positions matching TRBD2. There are 11 residues in the CDR3. Germline V lookup: CDR1 MDHEN, CDR2 SYDVKM. V was pared by 3 bases and J by 11 bases, with 2 bases of the junction left unmatched. The CDR3 DNA reads TGTGCCAGCAGTTTGGCTAGCGGGCAGTATTTT. Translating gives CASSLASGQYF.

This chain connects TRBV19 to TRBJ1-3; D is perhaps TRBD1 (5 bases). Trimming pared 6 bases from V and 4 bases from J, leaving 16 bases between. The CDR3 contains 15 residues. The germline CDR1 and CDR2 sequences are LNHDA and SQIVND (reference sequence). CDR3: CASSRKTEFGNTIYF. CDR3 DNA: TGTGCCAGTAGCAGGAAGACAGAGTTCGGAAACACCATATATTTT.

This chain joins TRBV4-1 and TRBJ2-3; the match to TRBD2 covers 9 bases. The germline gives CDR1 MGHRA, CDR2 YSYEKL. Germline trimming cut 0 bases from V and 2 bases from J; bases unmatched to any gene: 9. The CDR3 sequence is 18 residues long. The CDR3 loop is CASSQDQTGGRATDTQYF. The CDR3 DNA is TGCGCCAGCAGCCAAGATCAGACCGGCGGGAGGGCCACAGATACGCAGTATTTT.